These 4 T cell receptor beta chains were sequenced from one sample in a study of shared clonotypes between healthy human individuals (dated by TCRdb to about 2020). Library method: the immunoSEQ multiplex PCR assay. TCRdb holds this immuneACCESS table with in-frame rearrangements only. Some clones are missing; in checked studies, unresolved V genes explain under half, and the rest has no known cause. The sample table contains around 2.3 million clones; only one count was recorded for around 95% of them. The ten largest account for more than 0.1% of the sample. Material for sequencing was naive CD4+ T cells sorted from blood. The label giving this sample's cell subset or site can be read as: CD45RA+ positively selected. These receptors came from a man aged 18 to 35 in good health.

Remarks on this clone: One end of the junction varies from germline; a read error may be responsible. The chain carries TRBV4-3 and TRBJ2-3, with D perhaps given as TRBD1 or TRBD2 (5 bases each). Germline V gene sequence: CDR1 LGHNA, CDR2 YSLEER. The CDR3 extends over 12 amino acids. The CDR3 DNA is TGCGCCAGCAGCCTCTTGGGGGAGACCCATACTTTT. Its protein product is CASSLLGETHTF.

The chain is built from TRBV5-8 and TRBJ2-3; D not certain. Trimming cost V 0 bases and J 2 bases, with 4 bases left between them. The CDR3 length is 13 residues. Germline assignment: CDR1 SGHTS and CDR2 YDEGEE. CDR3 loop: CASSLADTDTQYF. CDR3 nucleotides: TGTGCCAGCAGCTTGGCAGACACAGATACGCAGTATTTT.

Turning to this clone: This same CDR3 is encoded by further DNA sequences in the sample. The rearrangement uses TRBV5-1 and TRBJ2-3; a weak D match, TRBD2 (6 bases). V lost 4 bases, J lost 5 bases, and 8 bases lay in between. The V gene's germline CDR1 is SGHRS and CDR2 YFSETQ. There are 12 residues in the CDR3. The CDR3 reads CASSRDLDTQYF. The CDR3 coding sequence is TGCGCCAGCAGCCGGGACTTAGATACGCAGTATTTT. The whole variable domain, filled in from reference TRBV5-1 and TRBJ2-3, reads KAGVTQTPRYLIKTRGQQVTLSCSPISGHRSVSWYQQTPGQGLQFLFEYFSETQRNKGNFPGRFSGRQFSNSRSEMNVSTLELGDSALYLCASSRDLDTQYFGPGTRLTVL.

The chain employs TRBV4-1 and TRBJ1-4; TRBD1 agrees at 10 bases. The junction had 7 bases not matched to a gene; V was cut back by 4 bases and J by 8 bases. Germline lookup yields CDR1 MGHRA and CDR2 YSYEKL. The CDR3 runs 15 residues. The DNA for the CDR3 is TGCGCCAGCAGCCCGCCCGGGACAGGGGCGGAAAAACTGTTTTTT. Translating it yields CASSPPGTGAEKLFF.